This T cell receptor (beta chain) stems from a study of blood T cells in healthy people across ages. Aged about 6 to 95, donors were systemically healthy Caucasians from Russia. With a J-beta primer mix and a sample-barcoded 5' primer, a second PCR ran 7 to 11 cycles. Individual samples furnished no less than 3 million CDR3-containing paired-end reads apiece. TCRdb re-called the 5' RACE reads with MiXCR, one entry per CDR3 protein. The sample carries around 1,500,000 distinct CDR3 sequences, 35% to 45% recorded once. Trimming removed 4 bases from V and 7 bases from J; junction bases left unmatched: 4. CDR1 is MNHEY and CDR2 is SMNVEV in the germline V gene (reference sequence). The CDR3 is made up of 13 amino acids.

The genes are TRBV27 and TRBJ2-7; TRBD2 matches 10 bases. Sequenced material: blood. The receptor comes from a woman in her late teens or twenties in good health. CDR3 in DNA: TGTGCCAGCAGTTCGGGGACTAGCGCTGAGCAGTACTTC. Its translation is CASSSGTSAEQYF.